This T cell receptor beta chain was found in a study of human T cells and chemical hapten exposure. Study results and limitations: Each of the donors had alopecia, so their immune responses may not resemble those of healthy people. In the PT1 data, expanded TCR counts showed a positive correlation with patch test score.

MiXCR, run by TCRdb on the RACE reads, gives a single entry per CDR3 protein. In the table there are some 190,000 distinct CDR3 sequences, 20% to 25% of which are singletons. In its sample, this clonotype was seen a few times. Its cognate antigen is unknown. Time point of the sample: patch test 1, 2 weeks after DPC sensitization. Stated treatment: therapeutic diphenylcyclopropenone sensitization with weekly scalp DPC. Researchers sampled blood before each patch test went on. CDR3 length: 16 residues. J gave up 1 base and V 4 bases, and 6 bases lay outside the gene matches. Germline V lookup: CDR1 SGHRS, CDR2 YFSETQ.

The receptor comes from a woman in her 50s with alopecia areata. Some clones in this sample may be carry-over from other donors' samples. The sample consisted of whole blood, taken in connection with sensitization to the hapten diphenylcyclopropenone (DPC). V is TRBV5-1 and J is TRBJ2-4, with 9 bases fitting TRBD1. CDR3 sequence (DNA): TGCGCCAGCAGCACCGGACAGGGGATCGCCAAAAACATTCAGTACTTC. Protein product: CASSTGQGIAKNIQYF.